This entry lists 11 T cell receptor beta chains sequenced from one sample in a study of blood T cell repertoires in COVID-19. Measured with immunoSEQ multiplex PCR; TCRdb has only the in-frame clones, and not every one. The sample holds 10,000 or so clones, 82% seen once. The sequenced material came from peripheral blood. Receptors were obtained from a human donor in a cohort sampled during active COVID-19.

This clone appeared once. The chain has TRBV18 and TRBJ2-4; 9 bases fit TRBD2. CDR1 and CDR2 from the germline V gene are KGHSH and LQKENI. V lost 3 bases to trimming and J lost 6 bases; unmatched junction nucleotides: 6. The CDR3 is made up of 15 amino acids. CDR3 DNA sequence: TGTGCCAGCTCACCCGGCGGGGGGGCGGTAAACATTCAGTACTTC. Protein product: CASSPGGGAVNIQYF. Filled out from reference TRBV18 and TRBJ2-4, the complete variable domain reads NAGVMQNPRHLVRRRGQEARLRCSPMKGHSHVYWYRQLPEEGLKFMVYLQKENIIDESGMPKERFSAEFPKEGPSILRIQQVVRGDSAAYFCASSPGGGAVNIQYFGAGTRLSVL.

The gene calls are TRBV10-2 and TRBJ2-3; 9 positions match TRBD1. The CDR3 covers 15 residues. Trimming cost V 2 bases and J 3 bases; bases outside gene matches: 3. Germline V gives CDR1 WSHSY, CDR2 SAAADI. The CDR3 reads CASSERDRETDTQYF. The CDR3 bases are TGCGCCAGCAGTGAGAGGGACAGGGAAACAGATACGCAGTATTTT.

This sequence joins TRBV10-3 and TRBJ1-1; D may be TRBD1 (5 bases). V gave up 8 bases and J gave up 7 bases, with 11 bases separating them. Germline CDR1 ENHRY, CDR2 SYGVKD. The CDR3 has 11 residues. CDR3 loop: CAIGGGDEAFF. CDR3 nucleotide sequence: TGTGCCATCGGGGGGGGAGATGAAGCTTTCTTT.

This chain joins TRBV4-2 and TRBJ1-5, with a tentative D call TRBD1 (5 bases). With 0 bases removed from V and 2 bases from J, the gap between germline ends came to 11 bases. The CDR3 runs to 16 residues. Germline values: CDR1 LGHNA, CDR2 YNFKEQ. CDR3 residues: CASSQDLGGGNQPQHF. For the CDR3, the DNA is TGTGCCAGCAGCCAAGATCTCGGAGGGGGCAATCAGCCCCAGCATTTT.

This sequence joins TRBV13 and TRBJ2-5; D is possibly TRBD2 (5 bases). Trimming removed 5 bases from V and 5 bases from J, with 15 bases in between. CDR3 length: 14 amino acids. Per the germline V gene, CDR1 is PRHDT and CDR2 is FYEKMQ (reference sequence). The CDR3 DNA reads as TGTGCCAGCAGCCAACTAGGCCCCTCGGAGACCCAGTACTTC. This gives the protein CASSQLGPSETQYF.

The chain joins TRBV2 to TRBJ1-1; a possible D gene is TRBD1 (5 bases). This CDR3 region has 14 residues. Trimming shortened V by 3 bases and J by 6 bases, and 14 bases separated the two germline ends. The germline gives CDR1 SNHLY, CDR2 FYNNEI. The chain's CDR3 is CASSDPGERSEAFF. The DNA of the CDR3 is TGTGCCAGCAGTGATCCGGGGGAGAGGTCTGAAGCTTTCTTT.

The genes are TRBV9 and TRBJ1-2; 7 nucleotides align to TRBD1. V lost 3 bases and J lost 6; bases outside the gene matches: 5. The CDR3 has 13 residues. CDR1 and CDR2 (germline): SGDLS, YYNGEE. The CDR3 sequence: CASSAMGTDGYTF. The DNA of the CDR3 is TGTGCCAGCAGCGCAATGGGGACAGATGGCTACACCTTC.

Written as DNA, the CDR3 is TGTGCTAGTGCCGCGCCCAGCGGGGGCTACAATGAGCAGTTCTTC. It codes for CASAAPSGGYNEQFF. This chain uses TRBV12-5 with TRBJ2-1, with 8 bases identical to TRBD2. CDR3 length: 15 amino acids. The trim removed 7 bases at V and 3 bases at J, leaving 8 bases unmatched. In germline, CDR1 is LGHNT, CDR2 FRNRAP.

This chain joins TRBV28 and TRBJ1-1, with D uncertain. The CDR3 length is 15 residues. Germline values: CDR1 MDHEN, CDR2 SYDVKM. V was pared by 5 bases and J by 3 bases, with 16 bases between. The CDR3 coding sequence is TGTGCCAGCAGTGAAACCGGGGTGAGGGACACTGAAGCTTTCTTT. It specifies CASSETGVRDTEAFF. Complete variable domain (other parts from reference TRBV28 and TRBJ1-1): DVKVTQSSRYLVKRTGEKVFLECVQDMDHENMFWYRQDPGLGLRLIYFSYDVKMKEKGDIPEGYSVSREKKERFSLILESASTNQTSMYLCASSETGVRDTEAFFGQGTRLTVV.

V gene TRBV19 combines with J gene TRBJ1-5, with 7 bases fitting TRBD1. Per germline, CDR1 LNHDA and CDR2 SQIVND (reference sequence). The V and J ends lost 5 bases and 3 bases, in that order; junction bases with no gene match: 4. The CDR3 covers 14 residues. The CDR3 loop reads CASSLGQANQPQHF. In nucleotides, the CDR3 is TGTGCCAGTAGTCTAGGACAGGCCAATCAGCCCCAGCATTTT. The entire variable domain, with the rest obtained from reference TRBV19 and TRBJ1-5, is as follows: DGGITQSPKYLFRKEGQNVTLSCEQNLNHDAMYWYRQDPGQGLRLIYYSQIVNDFQKGDIAEGYSVSREKKESFPLTVTSAQKNPTAFYLCASSLGQANQPQHFGDGTRLSIL.

This clone was seen a few times. The CDR3 DNA is TGTGCCAGCAGTGGGGAGTACTATGGCTACACCTTC. This codes for CASSGEYYGYTF. This sequence joins TRBV2 and TRBJ1-2; D gene unclear. Germline V CDR1 and CDR2: SNHLY, FYNNEI. This CDR3 has 12 residues. Trimming pared 4 bases from V and 3 bases from J, leaving 6 bases between.